This TCR beta chain was sequenced for a study of molecular identifiers for immune sequencing clone quantification. Broader study findings: One cell's worth of spiked Jurkat TCR RNA was reportedly detectable among approximately 1 million naive cells. Beyond 20 RNA copies, clones held over 99% of effector molecules, compared with under 1% in naive cells.

In preparing bulk TCR libraries, previously described methods and listed TCR primers were used. TCRdb used MiXCR to reprocess the PCR reads, holding one entry per CDR3 protein. The sample records about 630,000 distinct CDR3 sequences, roughly 25% being singletons. As to this clonotype: The antigen is undetermined.

The V end was cut by 6 bases, the J end by 3 bases, with 17 bases between. This CDR3 contains 15 residues. Using a CD8+CD4-CCR7+CD45RA+ phenotype, naive CD8 T cells were sorted. Sequencing input: naive CD8+ T cells from blood, with Jurkat cell RNA spiked in. Sample subset: FACS-sorted CD8+CD4-CCR7+CD45RA+ naive T cells. The rearrangement joins TRBV12-3 or TRBV12-4 to TRBJ1-2; D not resolved. The TCR comes from a human donor in good health. Some libraries in this study had Jurkat cell RNA spiked in. DNA for the CDR3: TGTGCCAGCAGCCACCCCGTTGGGCAGGACTATGGCTACACCTTC. Translation gives CASSHPVGQDYGYTF.